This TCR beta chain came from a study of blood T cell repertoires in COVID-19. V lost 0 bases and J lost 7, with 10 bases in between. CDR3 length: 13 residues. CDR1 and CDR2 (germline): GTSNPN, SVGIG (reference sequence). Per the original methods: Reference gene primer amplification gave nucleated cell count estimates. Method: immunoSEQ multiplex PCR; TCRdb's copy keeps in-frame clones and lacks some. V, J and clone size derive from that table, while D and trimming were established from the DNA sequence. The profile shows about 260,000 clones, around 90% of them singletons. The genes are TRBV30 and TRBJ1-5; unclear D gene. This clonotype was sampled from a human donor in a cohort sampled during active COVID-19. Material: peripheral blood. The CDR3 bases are TGTGCCTGGAGTGTTGAGGGTCAGCAGCCCCAGCATTTT. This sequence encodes CAWSVEGQQPQHF.